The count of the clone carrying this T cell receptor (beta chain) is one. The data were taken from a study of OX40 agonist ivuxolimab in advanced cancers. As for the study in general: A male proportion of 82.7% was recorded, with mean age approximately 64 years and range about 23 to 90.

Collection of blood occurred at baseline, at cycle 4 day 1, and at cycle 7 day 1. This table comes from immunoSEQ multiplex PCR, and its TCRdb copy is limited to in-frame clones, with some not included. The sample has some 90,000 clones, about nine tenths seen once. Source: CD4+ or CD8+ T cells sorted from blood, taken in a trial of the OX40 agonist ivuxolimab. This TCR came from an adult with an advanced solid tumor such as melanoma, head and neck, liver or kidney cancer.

This CDR3 is CASSTGGQGSLANEKLFF. Here the CDR3 DNA reads TGTGCCAGCAGTACAGGGGGACAGGGTAGTTTAGCTAATGAAAAACTGTTTTTT. The chain is built from TRBV28 and TRBJ1-4; 9 bases map to TRBD1. The CDR3 length is 18 residues. V trimming: 5 bases; J trimming: 3 bases; junction bases outside the gene matches: 13. Germline V lookup: CDR1 MDHEN, CDR2 SYDVKM.